Reported below is one TCR beta chain. This sample was included in a study of human T cells and chemical hapten exposure. In the original processing: The median was about 96,000 TCRs per sample, ranging 23,224 to 690,600. A single record per CDR3 protein comes from TCRdb applying MiXCR to the RACE reads. TCRdb's processing, not the study's, gives the V and J calls here. Of 65,000 to 85,000 distinct CDR3 sequences listed, 10% to 15% are singletons. The time point: patch test 1, 2 weeks after DPC sensitization. Treatment here: therapeutic diphenylcyclopropenone sensitization with weekly scalp DPC. The sequence was obtained from a woman aged 60 to 75 with alopecia areata. Some clones in this sample may be carry-over from other donors' samples. The sequencing used whole blood, collected in connection with sensitization to the hapten diphenylcyclopropenone (DPC).

DNA for the CDR3: TGTGCCAGCAGTCCAGACAGGGGTTTGGCCCAGTACTTC. Translating gives CASSPDRGLAQYF. V is TRBV6-5 and J is TRBJ2-5, with 8 bases lining up with TRBD1. The CDR3 covers 13 residues. V trimming: 5 bases; J trimming: 9 bases; junction bases outside the gene matches: 8. Per the germline V gene, CDR1 is MNHEY and CDR2 is SVGAGI.